Shown below are 29 T cell receptor beta chains from a single sample sequenced in a study of CD4 T cells in relation to SARS-CoV-2 and coronaviruses. These receptors' targets are unknown. Before the COVID-19 pandemic, during about 2010-2018, CD4+ T cells were taken from unexposed donors. The cells were cultured for around ten days before CD4+ T cells were isolated. Sequenced by immunoSEQ multiplex PCR; TCRdb stores in-frame clones only, minus some. The table shows some 21,000 clones, with under 80% occurring only once. Sequencing was done on a sample of CD4+ T cells from PBMCs, cultured in vitro. Receptors were obtained from a human donor in good health.

The V and J genes are TRBV20-1 and TRBJ1-2; D remains ambiguous. Germline V CDR1 and CDR2: DFQATT, SNEGSKA (reference sequence). The length of the CDR3 is 15 residues. V shed 3 bases and J shed 6 bases, with 20 bases lying between them. The CDR3 here is CSASRLGASGDGYTF. As DNA, the CDR3 is TGCAGTGCTAGTAGGCTCGGCGCTTCTGGGGATGGCTACACCTTC.

CDR3 coding DNA: TGTGCCAGTACAGAACCCGGAGGGGATAGGACTGATGGCTACACCTTC. It translates to CASTEPGGDRTDGYTF. The V and J genes are TRBV19 and TRBJ1-2, with a tentative D call TRBD1 (5 bases). The CDR3 is 16 residues long. The V end was cut by 7 bases, the J end by 6 bases, with 24 bases between. Looked up from germline, CDR1 is LNHDA and CDR2 is SQIVND (reference sequence).

The V call is TRBV7-2, the J call TRBJ2-7; no reliable D call. CDR1 and CDR2 (germline): SGHTA, FQGNSA. Trimming removed 5 bases at V and 3 bases at J, with 11 bases between. This CDR3 region has 13 residues. The CDR3 region has the DNA TGTGCCAGCAGCCCCGGGCCCAACTACGAGCAGTACTTC. Its protein product is CASSPGPNYEQYF.

This chain joins TRBV6-1 and TRBJ1-1; D perhaps matches TRBD1 (5 bases). From germline, CDR1 is MNHNS and CDR2 SASEGT. With 3 bases removed from V and 10 bases from J, the gap between germline ends came to 9 bases. The CDR3 contains 11 residues. The CDR3, as DNA: TGTGCCAGCAGTGAGGACACATCAGCTTTCTTT. As protein: CASSEDTSAFF.

V usage is TRBV5-6 and J usage is TRBJ2-1, with 15 positions matching TRBD2. Germline V CDR1 and CDR2: SGHDT, YYEEEE. CDR3 length equals 17 residues. The V gene end was trimmed by 4 bases and the J gene end by 2 bases; junction bases not matched to a gene: 4. This chain's CDR3 is CASSTGLAGGPYNEQFF. In DNA, the CDR3 is TGTGCCAGCAGCACCGGACTAGCGGGAGGGCCCTACAATGAGCAGTTCTTC.

The rearrangement joins TRBV27 to TRBJ2-7, with a tentative D call TRBD1 (7 bases). This CDR3 comprises 13 residues. The germline V gene encodes CDR1 MNHEY and CDR2 SMNVEV (reference sequence). Trimming removed 2 bases at V and 6 bases at J, with 11 bases between. The CDR3 DNA is TGTGCCAGCAGTTTACCAGGGGGGTCCGAGCAGTACTTC. Amino acids: CASSLPGGSEQYF.

The chain is built from TRBV29-1 and TRBJ1-1; TRBD1 matches at 7 bases. CDR3 length: 13 residues. Germline loops: CDR1 SQVTM, CDR2 ANQGSEA. In DNA, the CDR3 is TGCAGTGCTTCCGACAGGGCCAACACTGAAGCTTTCTTT. It translates to CSASDRANTEAFF.

The chain carries TRBV7-2 and TRBJ2-2; D gene ambiguous. The V and J ends lost 1 base and 5 bases respectively, with 5 bases between them. Germline CDR1 is SGHTA and CDR2 is FQGNSA. The CDR3 length is 13 residues. The CDR3 loop reads CASSLVQTGELFF. The CDR3 nucleotides are TGTGCCAGCAGCTTAGTTCAGACCGGGGAGCTGTTTTTT. The full variable domain, completed using reference TRBV7-2 and TRBJ2-2, is GAGVSQSPSNKVTEKGKDVELRCDPISGHTALYWYRQSLGQGLEFLIYFQGNSAPDKSGLPSDRFSAERTGGSVSTLTIQRTQQEDSAVYLCASSLVQTGELFFGEGSRLTVL.

The rearrangement joins TRBV19 to TRBJ2-2, with 8 bases lining up with TRBD1. This CDR3 has 14 amino acids. J lost 3 bases, V lost 8 bases, and 5 bases had no gene match. Germline V lookup: CDR1 LNHDA, CDR2 SQIVND (reference sequence). CDR3 residues: CASDTGGHTGELFF. DNA of the CDR3: TGTGCCAGTGATACAGGGGGTCACACCGGGGAGCTGTTTTTT.

CDR3 in amino acids: CASSGGTGVLNEQYF. The CDR3 coding sequence is TGCGCCAGCAGTGGGGGGACAGGGGTGTTAAACGAGCAGTACTTC. This sequence joins TRBV10-1 and TRBJ2-7; TRBD1 agrees at 10 bases. J lost 5 bases, V lost 4 bases, and 8 bases had no gene match. Per the germline V gene, CDR1 is WNHNN and CDR2 is SYGVQD (reference sequence). This CDR3 contains 15 residues.

The chain employs TRBV6-4 and TRBJ2-7; 7 bases are shared with TRBD1. The CDR3 is 13 amino acids. The germline gives CDR1 MRHNA, CDR2 SNTAGT. With 6 bases clipped from V and 3 bases from J, the junction kept 5 bases outside the gene matches. The chain's CDR3 is CASSRDRDYEQYF. The CDR3 DNA sequence: TGTGCCAGCAGCCGTGACAGGGACTACGAGCAGTACTTC.

The rearrangement uses TRBV11-3 and TRBJ2-7; D unresolved. The CDR3 runs to 17 residues. CDR1 and CDR2 (germline): SGHNT, YENEEA. Trimming left V 2 bases short and J 7 bases short, with 24 bases between. The CDR3 bases are TGTGCCAGCAGCTTATATGGTGGGCCAGGCACCCTAAGGGAGCAGTACTTC. This translates into CASSLYGGPGTLREQYF.

The rearrangement joins TRBV6-1 to TRBJ1-2; no firm D call. V dropped 1 base and J dropped 1 base, with 4 bases sitting between them. CDR1 MNHNS and CDR2 SASEGT come from the germline V gene. This CDR3 is 13 amino acids long. The CDR3 bases are TGTGCCAGCAGTGAAGGGTATAACTATGGCTACACCTTC. It is translated as CASSEGYNYGYTF.

The rearrangement joins TRBV4-3 to TRBJ2-7, with a possible D match to TRBD2 (6 bases). Germline lookup yields CDR1 LGHNA and CDR2 YSLEER. This CDR3 contains 15 residues. The V end was cut by 0 bases, the J end by 0 bases, with 9 bases between. CDR3: CASSQDMRGSYEQYF. The CDR3 DNA is TGCGCCAGCAGCCAAGATATGCGGGGCTCCTACGAGCAGTACTTC.

This sequence joins TRBV13 and TRBJ2-6; TRBD1 might be the D (5 bases). This CDR3 region has 17 residues. CDR1 and CDR2 from the germline V gene are PRHDT and FYEKMQ (reference sequence). V gave up 4 bases and J gave up 3 bases, with 16 bases separating them. The CDR3 nucleotides read TGTGCCAGCAGCTCTTTTTTAGGGGCTGGTGGGGCCAACGTCCTGACTTTC. Residues: CASSSFLGAGGANVLTF.

V is TRBV7-2 and J is TRBJ2-7; 9 bases line up with TRBD1. CDR1 is SGHTA, CDR2 FQGNSA, per germline. The CDR3 runs 14 residues. Germline trimming cut 4 bases from V and 2 bases from J; bases unmatched to any gene: 3. The DNA for the CDR3 is TGTGCCAGCAGCTCGGGACAGGGACCCTACGAGCAGTACTTC. This encodes CASSSGQGPYEQYF.

V and J are TRBV7-3 and TRBJ2-1; TRBD2 matches 8 bases. After removal of 8 bases from V and 1 base from J, the junction contained 10 bases not matched to a gene. Germline CDR1 SGHTA, CDR2 FQGTGA. CDR3 size: 16 residues. The CDR3 protein is CASLGGREASYNEQFF. The CDR3 region has the DNA TGTGCCAGCTTGGGGGGGCGGGAGGCTTCCTACAATGAGCAGTTCTTC.

The chain joins TRBV10-3 to TRBJ1-2, with TRBD1 identical over 7 bases. Trimming cost V 0 bases and J 6 bases; bases outside gene matches: 4. From germline, CDR1 is ENHRY and CDR2 SYGVKD. CDR3 length equals 14 residues. CDR3 sequence: CAISESTGTDGYTF. DNA for the CDR3: TGTGCCATCAGTGAGTCGACAGGGACGGATGGCTACACCTTC.

The chain uses TRBV19 and TRBJ2-7; TRBD1 or TRBD2 may be the D gene (6 bases each). Germline lookup yields CDR1 LNHDA and CDR2 SQIVND (reference sequence). V gave up 6 bases and J gave up 2 bases, with 14 bases separating them. CDR3 size: 14 residues. The CDR3 here is CASSALGGPYEQYF. The CDR3 DNA sequence: TGTGCCAGTAGCGCCCTCGGGGGCCCCTACGAGCAGTACTTC.

V is TRBV7-2 and J is TRBJ2-3; 7 nucleotides align to TRBD2. Unmatched junction bases numbered 6, after V lost 4 bases and J lost 2 bases. Germline V lookup: CDR1 SGHTA, CDR2 FQGNSA. The CDR3 totals 15 residues. The CDR3 DNA reads as TGTGCCAGCAGCTGGGGGGGGGAGGTCACAGATACGCAGTATTTT. This encodes CASSWGGEVTDTQYF.

The chain combines TRBV28 with TRBJ1-3; no firm D call. This CDR3 contains 13 residues. Germline loops: CDR1 MDHEN, CDR2 SYDVKM. Trimming took off 3 bases at V and 0 bases at J, with 3 bases between the two ends. CDR3 DNA sequence: TGTGCCAGCAGTTTGAGCTCTGGAAACACCATATATTTT. It translates to CASSLSSGNTIYF.

The chain uses TRBV5-1 and TRBJ2-1, with TRBD2 matching 12 bases. This CDR3 has 15 amino acids. Germline V CDR1 and CDR2: SGHRS, YFSETQ. The V gene end was trimmed by 4 bases and the J gene end by 9 bases; junction bases not matched to a gene: 8. The CDR3 DNA reads TGCGCCAGCAGCGCCGGGACTAGCGGGTTTCGTGAGCAGTTCTTC. It specifies CASSAGTSGFREQFF.

The chain couples TRBV6-5 to TRBJ1-3; no definite D call. This CDR3 has 13 residues. Trimming stripped 4 bases from V and 4 bases from J, with 8 bases between. Germline CDR1 MNHEY, CDR2 SVGAGI. CDR3 nucleotide sequence: TGTGCCAGCAGTTGGTCCGGAGGAAACACCATATATTTT. Protein sequence: CASSWSGGNTIYF.

This chain uses TRBV20-1 with TRBJ1-5; D might be TRBD1 (6 bases). The CDR3 consists of 13 residues. Trimming shortened V by 3 bases and J by 7 bases, and 13 bases separated the two germline ends. CDR1 DFQATT and CDR2 SNEGSKA come from the germline V gene (reference sequence). CDR3 loop: CSASGGGGQPQHF. CDR3 sequence (DNA): TGCAGTGCTAGTGGGGGCGGAGGGCAGCCCCAGCATTTT.

The DNA of the CDR3 is TGTGCCAGCAGCCCGGGACACGGTGCAACTAATGAAAAACTGTTTTTT. The encoded protein is CASSPGHGATNEKLFF. The V call is TRBV7-9, the J call TRBJ1-4; possibly TRBD1 for D (6 bases). The CDR3 length is 16 residues. V was pared by 5 bases and J by 0 bases, with 13 bases between. Germline V gives CDR1 SEHNR, CDR2 FQNEAQ (reference sequence).

The count of this clone is one. The rearrangement joins TRBV6-5 to TRBJ2-3; 7 positions match TRBD2. V was pared by 10 bases and J by 4 bases, with 11 bases of the junction left unmatched. CDR1 is MNHEY and CDR2 is SVGAGI in the germline V gene. CDR3 length equals 14 residues. CDR3 residues: CATEGAGVSDTQYF. CDR3 DNA sequence: TGTGCCACCGAAGGGGCGGGAGTGTCAGATACGCAGTATTTT.

CDR3 nucleotide sequence: TGTGCCAGCAGCTTACCACACCACAATGAGCAGTTCTTC. Protein sequence: CASSLPHHNEQFF. V and J are TRBV7-9 and TRBJ2-1; D gene ambiguous. Germline CDR1 and CDR2: SEHNR and FQNEAQ (reference sequence). Trimming removed 2 bases at V and 5 bases at J, with 7 bases between. The CDR3 is 13 residues long.

This clone was seen a few times. The gene calls are TRBV7-2 and TRBJ2-1; no reliable D call. Germline CDR1 is SGHTA and CDR2 is FQGNSA. This CDR3 comprises 15 residues. V was pared by 1 base and J by 1 base, with 8 bases between. The CDR3 nucleotides read TGTGCCAGCAGCTTAGGGAGCCTGTCCTACAATGAGCAGTTCTTC. Translation: CASSLGSLSYNEQFF.

CDR3 region: CASRTGTGGPETQYF. The CDR3 bases are TGTGCCAGCAGAACCGGGACAGGGGGCCCAGAGACCCAGTACTTC. The gene calls are TRBV7-9 and TRBJ2-5; 12 bases are a match to TRBD1. CDR3 length: 15 residues. V was pared by 6 bases and J by 4 bases, with 6 bases of the junction left unmatched. In germline, CDR1 is SEHNR, CDR2 FQNEAQ (reference sequence).